Listed below are T cell receptor beta chains from one sample, sequenced in a study of CD8 T cells in Susac syndrome. TCRdb called the immunoSEQ multiplex PCR reads again in MiXCR, with one record for every CDR3 protein. The sample yields 100,000 to 150,000 distinct CDR3 sequences, 85% to 95% seen once. The sequenced sample was CD8+ T cells from PBMCs. The receptors originated from a human donor with multiple sclerosis. The conserved cysteine and the conserved F or W are not part of the CDR3 here. A D gene is named only where the DNA matches it firmly.

V: TRBV6-5; D: .; J: TRBJ2-1; CDR3: ASSFGLYNEQF
V: TRBV2; D: .; J: TRBJ2-1; CDR3: ASKPVGSSYNEQF
V: TRBV12-3/TRBV12-4; D: .; J: TRBJ2-2; CDR3: ASSLPTYTGELF
V: TRBV4-1; D: .; J: TRBJ1-2; CDR3: ASSHRRVQEDYGYT
V: TRBV13; D: .; J: TRBJ1-2; CDR3: ASSLGARATGGYT
V: TRBV29-1; D: TRBD1; J: TRBJ1-1; CDR3: SAGGGGETEAF
V: TRBV3-1; D: TRBD2; J: TRBJ2-3; CDR3: ASSQVGGDTQY
V: TRBV27; D: TRBD1; J: TRBJ2-7; CDR3: ASSLAGTGFREQY
V: TRBV4-1; D: .; J: TRBJ1-2; CDR3: ASSHRSGYT
V: TRBV4-1; D: .; J: TRBJ2-3; CDR3: ASSPSPGALGTQY